This TCR beta chain came from a study of blood T cell repertoires in COVID-19. The CDR3 consists of 14 residues. Deletions cut 5 bases from V and 4 bases from J, with 12 bases between. Germline V gives CDR1 LNHDA, CDR2 SQIVND (reference sequence). Clones were read by immunoSEQ multiplex PCR, and TCRdb kept only the in-frame ones, dropping some. The sample records 150,000 to 200,000 clones, around 86% being singletons. This sequence originates from a man aged 55 to 70 with acute or convalescent COVID-19. The sequencing input was peripheral blood. The V and J genes are TRBV19 and TRBJ1-5; D gene ambiguous. The CDR3 DNA is TGTGCCAGTAGTGGGCCAGGATGGAATCAGCCCCAGCATTTT. As protein: CASSGPGWNQPQHF. The complete variable domain, with remaining parts taken from reference TRBV19 and TRBJ1-5, reads DGGITQSPKYLFRKEGQNVTLSCEQNLNHDAMYWYRQDPGQGLRLIYYSQIVNDFQKGDIAEGYSVSREKKESFPLTVTSAQKNPTAFYLCASSGPGWNQPQHFGDGTRLSIL.